In its sample, the clone carrying this T cell receptor (beta chain) was seen a few times. The target antigen is unknown. The data originate from a study of beta chain features in type 1 diabetes. Expressed TCRB transcripts got sequenced, as all isolated RNA was reverse transcribed. Assay used: immunoSEQ multiplex PCR; TCRdb lists only in-frame clones, some missing. The table shows around 600,000 clones, with roughly 12% occurring only once. General observations from the study: When Type 1 diabetes patients were examined, their TCRB CDR3s proved moderately but significantly shorter in all four CD4+ subsets.

The TCR was taken from a man younger than 45 with type 1 diabetes. Material: naive CD4+ T cells from blood.

DNA of the CDR3: TGTGCCAGCAGCTCCCCTAGCGGGGCAGAGACCCAGTACTTC. It encodes CASSSPSGAETQYF. V usage is TRBV5-4 and J usage is TRBJ2-5; 9 bases align to TRBD2. V lost 3 bases to trimming and J lost 4 bases; unmatched junction nucleotides: 4. This CDR3 has 14 residues. CDR1 and CDR2 (germline): SGHNT, YYREEE (reference sequence).